The clone carrying this T cell receptor (beta chain) was seen only once. Libraries were prepared by immunoSEQ multiplex PCR; TCRdb keeps only in-frame clonotypes and omits some of them. Among approximately 57,000 clones listed, roughly four fifths were seen once. From germline, CDR1 is MDHEN and CDR2 SYDVKM. The V end lost 5 bases, the J end lost 5 bases, and 23 bases lay between the germline ends. The CDR3 sequence is 17 residues long. The sample is drawn from a study of blood T cell repertoires in COVID-19. Study summary: Sites in the United States, Italy and Spain provided acute and convalescent COVID-19 samples.

This receptor was identified in a woman older than 75 with acute or convalescent COVID-19. The chain is built from TRBV28 and TRBJ2-3; D possibly corresponds to TRBD1 (5 bases). Sequencing was performed on peripheral blood. CDR3 nucleotides: TGTGCCAGCAGTACCACCACCGGTCTAAGGGGTGTAGATACGCAGTATTTT. Protein sequence: CASSTTTGLRGVDTQYF.